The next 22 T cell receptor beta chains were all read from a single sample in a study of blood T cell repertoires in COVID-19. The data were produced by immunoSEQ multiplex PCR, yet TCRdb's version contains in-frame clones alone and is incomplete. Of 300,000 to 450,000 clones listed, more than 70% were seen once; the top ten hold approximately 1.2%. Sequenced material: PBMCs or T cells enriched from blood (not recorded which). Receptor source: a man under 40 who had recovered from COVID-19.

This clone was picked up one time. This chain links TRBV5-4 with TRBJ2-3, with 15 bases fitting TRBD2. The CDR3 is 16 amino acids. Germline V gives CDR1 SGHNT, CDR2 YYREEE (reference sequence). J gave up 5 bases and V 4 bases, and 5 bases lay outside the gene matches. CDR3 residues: CASSPGLAGGQDTQYF. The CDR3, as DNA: TGTGCCAGCAGCCCGGGACTAGCGGGGGGCCAAGATACGCAGTATTTT.

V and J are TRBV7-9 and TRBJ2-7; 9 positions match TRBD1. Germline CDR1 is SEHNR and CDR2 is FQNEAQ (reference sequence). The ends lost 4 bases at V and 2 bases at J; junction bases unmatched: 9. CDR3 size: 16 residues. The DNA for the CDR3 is TGTGCCAGCAGCTCCTGGCGGACAGGGGCCACCTACGAGCAGTACTTC. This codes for CASSSWRTGATYEQYF.

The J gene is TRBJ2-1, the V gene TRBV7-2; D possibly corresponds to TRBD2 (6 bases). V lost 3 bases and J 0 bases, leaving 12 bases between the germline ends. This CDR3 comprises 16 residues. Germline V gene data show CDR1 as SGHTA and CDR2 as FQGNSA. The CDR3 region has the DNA TGTGCCAGCAGCTTGTCTAGCGCGACCTCCTACAATGAGCAGTTCTTC. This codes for CASSLSSATSYNEQFF.

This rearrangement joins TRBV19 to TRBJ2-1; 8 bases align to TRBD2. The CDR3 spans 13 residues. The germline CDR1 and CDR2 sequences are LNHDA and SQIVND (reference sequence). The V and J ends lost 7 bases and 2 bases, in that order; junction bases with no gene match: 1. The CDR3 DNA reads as TGTGCCAGTATCGGGGGGGCCTACAATGAGCAGTTCTTC. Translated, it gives CASIGGAYNEQFF.

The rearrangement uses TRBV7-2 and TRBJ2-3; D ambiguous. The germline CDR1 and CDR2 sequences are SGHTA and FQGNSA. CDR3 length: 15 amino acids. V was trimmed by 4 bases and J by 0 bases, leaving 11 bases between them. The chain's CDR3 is CASSSYSRSTDTQYF. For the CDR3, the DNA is TGTGCCAGCAGCTCGTATTCGCGGAGCACAGATACGCAGTATTTT.

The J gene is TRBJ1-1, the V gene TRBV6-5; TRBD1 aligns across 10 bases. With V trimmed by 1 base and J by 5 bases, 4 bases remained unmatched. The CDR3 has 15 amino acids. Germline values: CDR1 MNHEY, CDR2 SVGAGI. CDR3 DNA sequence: TGTGCCAGCAGTTACTTCCGGGACAGGGGAACTGAAGCTTTCTTT. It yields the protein CASSYFRDRGTEAFF.

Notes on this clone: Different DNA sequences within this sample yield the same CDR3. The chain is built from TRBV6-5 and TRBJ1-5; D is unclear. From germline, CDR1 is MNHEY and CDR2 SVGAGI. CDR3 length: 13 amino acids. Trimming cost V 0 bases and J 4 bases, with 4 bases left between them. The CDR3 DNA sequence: TGTGCCAGCAGTTACTCTCCAAATCAGCCCCAGCATTTT. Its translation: CASSYSPNQPQHF.

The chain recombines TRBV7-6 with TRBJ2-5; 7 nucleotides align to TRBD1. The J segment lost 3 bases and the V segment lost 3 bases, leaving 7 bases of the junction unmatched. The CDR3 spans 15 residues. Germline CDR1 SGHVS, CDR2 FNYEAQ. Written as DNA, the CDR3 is TGTGCCAGCAGCTTGGGTACCGGGACAGAAGAGACCCAGTACTTC. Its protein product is CASSLGTGTEETQYF.

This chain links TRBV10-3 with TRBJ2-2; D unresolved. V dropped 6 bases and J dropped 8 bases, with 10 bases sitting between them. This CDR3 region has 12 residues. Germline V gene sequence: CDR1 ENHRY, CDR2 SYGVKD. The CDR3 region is CAIRSSAGELFF. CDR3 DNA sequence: TGTGCCATCAGGTCGAGCGCTGGGGAGCTGTTTTTT.

The CDR3 reads CASSIAGRNTEAFF. The CDR3 nucleotides are TGTGCCAGTAGTATAGCCGGGAGGAACACTGAAGCTTTCTTT. The rearrangement joins TRBV19 to TRBJ1-1; no firm D call. The germline V gene has CDR1 LNHDA and CDR2 SQIVND (reference sequence). This CDR3 comprises 14 residues. Trimming left V 1 base short and J 1 base short, with 7 bases between.

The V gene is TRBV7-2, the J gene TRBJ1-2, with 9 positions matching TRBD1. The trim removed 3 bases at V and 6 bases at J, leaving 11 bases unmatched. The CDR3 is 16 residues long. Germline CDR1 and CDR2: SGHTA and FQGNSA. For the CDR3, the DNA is TGTGCCAGCAGCTTGTCGGGGACAGGGTCTAGGGATGGCTACACCTTC. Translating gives CASSLSGTGSRDGYTF.

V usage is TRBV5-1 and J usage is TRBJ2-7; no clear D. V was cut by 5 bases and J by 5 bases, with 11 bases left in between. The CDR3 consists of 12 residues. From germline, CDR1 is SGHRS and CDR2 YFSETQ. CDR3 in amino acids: CASSIEVNEQYF. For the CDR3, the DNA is TGCGCCAGCAGTATCGAGGTGAACGAGCAGTACTTC. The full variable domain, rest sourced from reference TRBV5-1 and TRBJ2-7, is KAGVTQTPRYLIKTRGQQVTLSCSPISGHRSVSWYQQTPGQGLQFLFEYFSETQRNKGNFPGRFSGRQFSNSRSEMNVSTLELGDSALYLCASSIEVNEQYFGPGTRLTVT.

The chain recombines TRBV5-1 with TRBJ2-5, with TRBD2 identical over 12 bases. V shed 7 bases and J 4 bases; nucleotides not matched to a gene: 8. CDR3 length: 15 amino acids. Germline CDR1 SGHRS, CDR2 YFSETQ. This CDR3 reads CASYASGGAGETQYF. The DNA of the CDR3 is TGCGCCAGCTATGCTAGCGGGGGGGCTGGAGAGACCCAGTACTTC.

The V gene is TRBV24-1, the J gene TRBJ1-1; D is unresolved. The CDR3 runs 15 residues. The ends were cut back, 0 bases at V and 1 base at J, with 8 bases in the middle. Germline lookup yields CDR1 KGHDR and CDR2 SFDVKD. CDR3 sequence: CATSDLPSGNTEAFF. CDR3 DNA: TGTGCCACCAGTGATTTGCCTTCGGGGAACACTGAAGCTTTCTTT.

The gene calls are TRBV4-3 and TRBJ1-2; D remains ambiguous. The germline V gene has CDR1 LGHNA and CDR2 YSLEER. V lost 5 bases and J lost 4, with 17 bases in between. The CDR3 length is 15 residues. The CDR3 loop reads CASSVTWQTLYGYTF. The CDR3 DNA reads TGCGCCAGCAGCGTAACCTGGCAGACACTCTATGGCTACACCTTC.

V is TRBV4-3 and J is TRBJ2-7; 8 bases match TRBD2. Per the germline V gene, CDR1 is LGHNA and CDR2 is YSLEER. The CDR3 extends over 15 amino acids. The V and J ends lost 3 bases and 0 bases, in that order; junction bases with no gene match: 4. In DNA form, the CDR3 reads TGCGCCAGCAGCCAGGCCGGGACTAGCTCCTACGAGCAGTACTTC. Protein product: CASSQAGTSSYEQYF.

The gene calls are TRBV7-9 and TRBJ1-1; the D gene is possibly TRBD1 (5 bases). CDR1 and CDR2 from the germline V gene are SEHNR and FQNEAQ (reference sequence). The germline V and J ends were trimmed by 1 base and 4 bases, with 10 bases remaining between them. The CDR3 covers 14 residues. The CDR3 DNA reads TGTGCCAGCAGCTTAGAGTACAGGCCCACTGAAGCTTTCTTT. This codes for CASSLEYRPTEAFF. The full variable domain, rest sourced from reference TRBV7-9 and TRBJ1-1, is DTGVSQNPRHKITKRGQNVTFRCDPISEHNRLYWYRQTLGQGPEFLTYFQNEAQLEKSRLLSDRFSAERPKGSFSTLEIQRTEQGDSAMYLCASSLEYRPTEAFFGQGTRLTVV.

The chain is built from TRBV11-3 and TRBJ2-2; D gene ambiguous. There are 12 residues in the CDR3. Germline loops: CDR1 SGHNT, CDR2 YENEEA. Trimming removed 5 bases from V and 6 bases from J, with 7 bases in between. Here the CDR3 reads CASSRNAGELFF. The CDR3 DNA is TGTGCCAGCAGCCGTAATGCCGGGGAGCTGTTTTTT.

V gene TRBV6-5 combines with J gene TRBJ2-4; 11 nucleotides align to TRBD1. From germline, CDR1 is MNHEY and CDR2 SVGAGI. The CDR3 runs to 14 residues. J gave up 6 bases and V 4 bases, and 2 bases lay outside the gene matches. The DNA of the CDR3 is TGTGCCAGCAGTTTAGGACAGGGGGCAAACATTCAGTACTTC. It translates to CASSLGQGANIQYF.

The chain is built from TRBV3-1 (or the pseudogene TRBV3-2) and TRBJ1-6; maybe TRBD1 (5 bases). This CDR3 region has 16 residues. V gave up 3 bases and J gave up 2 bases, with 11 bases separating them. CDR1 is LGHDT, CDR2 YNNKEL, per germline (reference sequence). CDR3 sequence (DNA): TGTGCCAGCAGCCACGGACACGAGACCTATAATTCACCCCTCCACTTT. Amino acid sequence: CASSHGHETYNSPLHF.

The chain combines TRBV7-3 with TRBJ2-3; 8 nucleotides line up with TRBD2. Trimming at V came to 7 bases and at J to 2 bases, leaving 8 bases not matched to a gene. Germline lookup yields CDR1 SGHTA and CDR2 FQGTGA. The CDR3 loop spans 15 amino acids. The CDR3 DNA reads TGTGCCAGCACCCGTAGCGGGGCACCCACAGATACGCAGTATTTT. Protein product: CASTRSGAPTDTQYF.

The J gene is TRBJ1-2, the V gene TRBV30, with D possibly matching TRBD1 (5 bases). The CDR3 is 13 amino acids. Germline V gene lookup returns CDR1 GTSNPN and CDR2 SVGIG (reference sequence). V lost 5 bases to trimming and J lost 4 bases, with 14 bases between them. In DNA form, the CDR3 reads TGTGCCTGGGGTTGGGGGGGGGTCTATGGCTACACCTTC. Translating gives CAWGWGGVYGYTF.